The 28 T cell receptor beta chains given below trace back to one sample, sequenced in a study of CD8 T cells in Susac syndrome (dated by TCRdb to between 2018 and 2020). To prepare the library, the immunoSEQ multiplex PCR assay was applied. RNA was extracted using the RNeasy kit, and roughly 0.5 to 1 ug of the RNA was reverse transcribed with random hexamers. Using fastp at Q25 and MiXCR, TCRdb reprocessed the public reads and kept productive beta chains. Every CDR3 protein is listed once, alongside the most common genes and DNA of its rows. Within this sample are 200,000 to 250,000 distinct CDR3 sequences, with roughly 96% of them counted one time only. Less than 0.095% of the sample is in the top ten clones. The material sequenced was CD4+ T cells from PBMCs. These receptors all come from a human donor with multiple sclerosis.

The genes are TRBV29-1 and TRBJ1-1; unclear D gene. Germline values: CDR1 SQVTM, CDR2 ANQGSEA. V lost 3 bases and J lost 3, with 8 bases in between. This CDR3 contains 12 residues. The CDR3 reads CSVEAPHTEAFF. Here the CDR3 DNA reads TGCAGCGTTGAGGCGCCCCACACTGAAGCTTTCTTT.

V gene TRBV29-1 combines with J gene TRBJ2-7; TRBD1 is a possible D gene (5 bases). Germline CDR1 SQVTM, CDR2 ANQGSEA. The length of the CDR3 is 12 residues. Trimming pared 6 bases from V and 0 bases from J, leaving 9 bases between. CDR3 in amino acids: CSVTGISYEQYF. The CDR3 bases are TGCAGCGTAACAGGCATCTCCTACGAGCAGTACTTC.

The chain links TRBV9 to TRBJ1-2; 7 bases align to TRBD1. Germline CDR1 reads SGDLS; CDR2 reads YYNGEE. V trimming: 3 bases; J trimming: 6 bases; junction bases outside the gene matches: 5. This CDR3 is built from 13 residues. The CDR3 DNA follows: TGTGCCAGCAGCGATTTACAGGGGAATGGCTACACCTTC. This gives the protein CASSDLQGNGYTF.

Details on this clonotype: Since the CDR3 does not end with the conserved phenylalanine or tryptophan, this likely comes from a read error. The chain employs TRBV29-1 and TRBJ2-5; 10 bases fit TRBD1. CDR3 size: 15 residues. Germline CDR1 and CDR2: SQVTM and ANQGSEA. In nucleotides, the CDR3 is TGCGCCTTTGGGGGACAGGGGAAGGTTCCGGGGACCCAGTACTTG. It translates to CAFGGQGKVPGTQYL.

V is TRBV20-1 and J is TRBJ2-3, with 10 nucleotides matching TRBD1. CDR1 is DFQATT and CDR2 is SNEGSKA in the germline V gene (reference sequence). The CDR3 covers 16 residues. V lost 3 bases, J lost 4 bases, and 10 bases stayed unmatched. Here the CDR3 DNA reads TGCAGTGCTAGTCATCCGGGACAGGGGTGGGCAGATACGCAGTATTTT. Translating gives CSASHPGQGWADTQYF.

CDR3 protein: CASSLAGTATDTQYF. CDR3 DNA: TGCGCCAGCAGCTTAGCCGGGACAGCCACAGATACGCAGTATTTT. This chain uses TRBV5-1 with TRBJ2-3; 7 bases line up with TRBD1. The CDR3 consists of 15 residues. CDR1 is SGHRS, CDR2 YFSETQ, per germline. The V gene end was trimmed by 2 bases and the J gene end by 2 bases; junction bases not matched to a gene: 5.

The V call is TRBV9, the J call TRBJ1-6; unclear D gene. CDR1 is SGDLS, CDR2 YYNGEE, per germline. V lost 0 bases and J 10 bases, leaving 17 bases between the germline ends. This CDR3 comprises 16 residues. DNA for the CDR3: TGTGCCAGCAGCGTAGAAGTGAATCCGATAAAGTCACCCCTCCACTTT. Translation gives CASSVEVNPIKSPLHF. Variable domain in full (rest from reference TRBV9 and TRBJ1-6): DSGVTQTPKHLITATGQRVTLRCSPRSGDLSVYWYQQSLDQGLQFLIQYYNGEERAKGNILERFSAQQFPDLHSELNLSSLELGDSALYFCASSVEVNPIKSPLHFGNGTRLTVT.

The chain couples TRBV20-1 to TRBJ1-5, with D possibly being TRBD1 (5 bases). CDR3 length: 14 residues. V dropped 3 bases and J dropped 4 bases, with 13 bases sitting between them. The V gene's germline CDR1 is DFQATT and CDR2 SNEGSKA (reference sequence). The chain's CDR3 is CSASFTGGNQPQHF. CDR3 nucleotides: TGCAGTGCTAGTTTCACAGGAGGTAATCAGCCCCAGCATTTT.

CDR3: CASSQLRRGGNTIYF. Written as DNA, the CDR3 is TGCGCCAGCAGCCAACTTCGCAGGGGTGGAAACACCATATATTTT. V gene TRBV4-1 combines with J gene TRBJ1-3; maybe TRBD1 (6 bases). V lost 2 bases, J lost 3 bases, and 11 bases lay in between. Germline CDR1 and CDR2: MGHRA and YSYEKL. This CDR3 comprises 15 residues.

The V call is TRBV28, the J call TRBJ2-3; no clear D gene. The CDR3 is 12 amino acids. V was clipped by 7 bases and J by 10 bases, with 15 bases between them. The germline V gene has CDR1 MDHEN and CDR2 SYDVKM. CDR3 region: CASTSEPGAQYF. The CDR3 nucleotides are TGTGCCAGCACCTCTGAGCCTGGGGCGCAGTATTTT.

The rearrangement joins TRBV5-6 to TRBJ2-3, with a weak D call TRBD2 (7 bases). V was trimmed by 4 bases and J by 1 base, leaving 16 bases between them. This CDR3 is built from 16 residues. Germline V gene lookup returns CDR1 SGHDT and CDR2 YYEEEE. CDR3 in amino acids: CASSLVYGGRTDTQYF. The CDR3 region has the DNA TGTGCCAGCAGCCTGGTCTACGGGGGGCGCACAGATACGCAGTATTTT. Combining the CDR3 with reference TRBV5-6 and TRBJ2-3 gives the whole variable domain DAGVTQSPTHLIKTRGQQVTLRCSPKSGHDTVSWYQQALGQGPQFIFQYYEEEERQRGNFPDRFSGHQFPNYSSELNVNALLLGDSALYLCASSLVYGGRTDTQYFGPGTRLTVL.

The chain recombines TRBV18 with TRBJ2-7; D is tentatively TRBD1 or TRBD2 (5 bases each). The length of the CDR3 is 14 residues. V was cut by 3 bases and J by 2 bases, with 11 bases left in between. Germline V lookup: CDR1 KGHSH, CDR2 LQKENI. In DNA form, the CDR3 reads TGTGCCAGCTCACCTGCACTGGGGGCCTACGAGCAGTACTTC. Protein: CASSPALGAYEQYF.

The rearrangement uses TRBV30 and TRBJ1-1; tentative D call: TRBD1 (5 bases). This CDR3 spans 13 amino acids. The ends were cut back, 2 bases at V and 1 base at J, with 8 bases in the middle. Per germline, CDR1 GTSNPN and CDR2 SVGIG (reference sequence). The CDR3 protein is CAWSFDRNTEAFF. The CDR3 DNA sequence: TGTGCCTGGAGTTTCGACAGGAACACTGAAGCTTTCTTT.

V usage is TRBV20-1 and J usage is TRBJ1-5, with no clear D. Trimming stripped 3 bases from V and 1 base from J, with 10 bases between. CDR1 DFQATT and CDR2 SNEGSKA come from the germline V gene (reference sequence). The CDR3 extends over 14 amino acids. Here the CDR3 reads CSASEGNSNQPQHF. The CDR3 DNA reads TGCAGTGCTAGTGAGGGAAACAGCAATCAGCCCCAGCATTTT.

V is TRBV7-9 and J is TRBJ2-1; D possibly uses TRBD1 or TRBD2 (7 bases each). Trimming stripped 6 bases from V and 9 bases from J, with 15 bases between. CDR1 is SEHNR and CDR2 is FQNEAQ in the germline V gene (reference sequence). The CDR3 covers 13 residues. The CDR3 coding sequence is TGTGCCAGCAGGCCTACAGGGGAGGGTGAGCAGTTCTTC. Its protein product is CASRPTGEGEQFF.

The table lists this clonotype with a count of one. The chain is built from TRBV9 and TRBJ2-5; D gene uncertain. V lost 0 bases and J 0 bases, leaving 6 bases between the germline ends. This CDR3 is built from 14 residues. The germline V gene has CDR1 SGDLS and CDR2 YYNGEE. The CDR3 region is CASSVGSHQETQYF. The CDR3 bases are TGTGCCAGCAGCGTAGGTTCACACCAAGAGACCCAGTACTTC. Based on the CDR3 plus reference TRBV9 and TRBJ2-5, the full variable domain is DSGVTQTPKHLITATGQRVTLRCSPRSGDLSVYWYQQSLDQGLQFLIQYYNGEERAKGNILERFSAQQFPDLHSELNLSSLELGDSALYFCASSVGSHQETQYFGPGTRLLVL.

The chain couples TRBV3-1 to TRBJ1-2; 7 bases are a match to TRBD1. CDR3 length equals 15 residues. Germline V CDR1 and CDR2: LGHDT, YNNKEL (reference sequence). Trimming took 3 bases from V and 8 from J; bases not matched to a gene: 12. CDR3 sequence: CASSQETGFIRGYTF. Here the CDR3 DNA reads TGTGCCAGCAGCCAGGAGACAGGGTTCATACGGGGCTACACCTTC. The whole variable domain, filled in from reference TRBV3-1 and TRBJ1-2, reads DTAVSQTPKYLVTQMGNDKSIKCEQNLGHDTMYWYKQDSKKFLKIMFSYNNKELIINETVPNRFSPKSPDKAHLNLHINSLELGDSAVYFCASSQETGFIRGYTFGSGTRLTVV.

The chain joins TRBV28 to TRBJ2-5; D not resolved. The CDR3 runs to 12 residues. Germline CDR1 MDHEN, CDR2 SYDVKM. Trimming left V 4 bases short and J 6 bases short, with 9 bases between. In nucleotides, the CDR3 is TGTGCCAGCAGTTCTAATAGGCAGACCCAGTACTTC. Protein sequence: CASSSNRQTQYF.

This clonotype was detected once. The chain's CDR3 is CASSFTGTQDTEAFF. The CDR3 DNA reads as TGCGCCAGCAGCTTTACCGGGACTCAGGACACTGAAGCTTTCTTT. The chain carries TRBV5-1 and TRBJ1-1; tentatively, D is TRBD1 (5 bases). The CDR3 length is 15 residues. The germline V and J ends were trimmed by 2 bases and 3 bases, with 14 bases remaining between them. Germline V gene data show CDR1 as SGHRS and CDR2 as YFSETQ.

The chain is built from TRBV3-1 and TRBJ2-7; D tentatively fits TRBD1 or TRBD2 (5 bases each). Germline loops: CDR1 LGHDT, CDR2 YNNKEL (reference sequence). The CDR3 is 17 amino acids. Trimming removed 4 bases at V and 2 bases at J, with 21 bases between. The DNA for the CDR3 is TGTGCCAGCAGCCCACTAGGACCGGGGACCATAACCTACGAGCAGTACTTC. It specifies CASSPLGPGTITYEQYF.

CDR3 in DNA: TGCAGTGCTAGAGATCGGGCTAGCGGGGCTTTCACAGATACGCAGTATTTT. Encoded protein: CSARDRASGAFTDTQYF. The chain links TRBV20-1 to TRBJ2-3; 9 nucleotides line up with TRBD2. This CDR3 is 17 amino acids long. Germline-derived CDR1 and CDR2 are DFQATT and SNEGSKA (reference sequence). The J segment lost 2 bases and the V segment lost 0 bases, leaving 9 bases of the junction unmatched.

The V gene is TRBV27, the J gene TRBJ1-2, with 7 bases lining up with TRBD1. This CDR3 is built from 15 residues. CDR1 MNHEY and CDR2 SMNVEV come from the germline V gene (reference sequence). V was pared by 8 bases and J by 2 bases, with 11 bases of the junction left unmatched. The CDR3, as DNA: TGTGCCAGCCAGCTCAGGGGGGGTACCAACTATGGCTACACCTTC. Translating it yields CASQLRGGTNYGYTF.

The V and J genes are TRBV5-1 and TRBJ2-1; D may be TRBD1 (6 bases). Germline V lookup: CDR1 SGHRS, CDR2 YFSETQ. This CDR3 has 14 amino acids. V lost 1 base, J lost 7 bases, and 12 bases lay in between. CDR3 region: CASSLIQGANEQFF. The CDR3 nucleotides are TGCGCCAGCAGCTTGATACAGGGAGCGAATGAGCAGTTCTTC.

V usage is TRBV15 and J usage is TRBJ2-7, with D possibly matching TRBD1 (6 bases). Germline CDR1 is LNHNV and CDR2 is YYDKDF (reference sequence). Trimming removed 1 base from V and 2 bases from J, with 9 bases in between. The length of the CDR3 is 14 residues. The CDR3 bases are TGTGCCACCAGCAGAGGAGGGGGAGCCTACGAGCAGTACTTC. It is translated as CATSRGGGAYEQYF.

The gene calls are TRBV3-1 and TRBJ2-1; 10 bases fit TRBD2. The V and J ends lost 0 bases and 6 bases, in that order; junction bases with no gene match: 14. The CDR3 consists of 19 residues. Germline loops: CDR1 LGHDT, CDR2 YNNKEL (reference sequence). CDR3 DNA: TGTGCCAGCAGCCAAGATCATGGGGTTAGCGGGGGGCCTACCAATGAGCAGTTCTTC. Encoded protein: CASSQDHGVSGGPTNEQFF.

This clonotype was observed once. The chain couples TRBV7-6 to TRBJ2-4, with D tentatively TRBD1 or TRBD2 (5 bases each). The CDR3 contains 13 residues. Germline V lookup: CDR1 SGHVS, CDR2 FNYEAQ. V was trimmed by 3 bases and J by 7 bases, leaving 10 bases between them. The CDR3 bases are TGTGCCAGCAGCTTGGGGGACGGTAACATTCAGTACTTC. Protein: CASSLGDGNIQYF.

This clonotype showed up just once. This sequence joins TRBV7-9 and TRBJ1-5; D unclear. This CDR3 is 14 amino acids long. The germline gives CDR1 SEHNR, CDR2 FQNEAQ (reference sequence). Trimming took off 6 bases at V and 6 bases at J, with 15 bases between the two ends. CDR3 protein: CASSSAGPGQPQHF. CDR3 coding DNA: TGTGCCAGCAGTTCGGCAGGACCGGGTCAGCCCCAGCATTTT.

V is TRBV27 and J is TRBJ1-5, with D maybe TRBD1 (6 bases). The CDR3 is made up of 13 amino acids. Trimming took off 8 bases at V and 5 bases at J, with 13 bases between the two ends. CDR1 is MNHEY, CDR2 SMNVEV, per germline (reference sequence). This CDR3 reads CASHSDRDQPQHF. In DNA, the CDR3 is TGTGCCAGCCATTCGGACAGAGATCAGCCCCAGCATTTT.